The sequence of this T cell receptor beta chain was determined in a study of siplizumab effects on memory and regulatory T cells (dated by TCRdb to about 2019). The study in broad terms: The study examined how the anti-CD2 antibody siplizumab affects alloreactive T-cell subsets in allogeneic mixed lymphocyte reactions built from human PBMCs. Overall study outcomes, separate from this receptor: Of the alloreactive CD4+ clones that could be mapped, the Treg-derived share averaged approximately 69% with siplizumab compared with around 27% in control reactions. Siplizumab significantly lowered the cumulative frequency of alloreactive sequences that could be traced to unstimulated CD4+ memory T cells. Whether proliferating Tregs from siplizumab cultures actually had suppressive function was not functionally confirmed. Unstimulated naive T cells appeared more diverse than memory T cells, and naive cells seemed to contribute substantially to the alloresponse. Because sequences below about 10^-5 frequency were poorly captured, only a minor fraction of alloreactive clones could be mapped to unstimulated subsets. Roughly 80-97% of proliferating CD4+ or CD8+ clones could not be assigned a naive or memory phenotype.

Taken from the germline V gene, the CDR1 and CDR2 loops are LGHNA and YSLEER. Germline trimming: 1 base from V, 7 bases from J; junction bases outside gene matches: 2. From cysteine to phenylalanine, the CDR3 is 15 amino acids long. Only CDR3 DNA is held: 45 bases, read in frame from base 1. Library preparation employed the immunoSEQ multiplex PCR assay. Some 9.9 x 10^4 TCR templates per sample were assayed by the deep sequencing platform. Genomic DNA extracted from sorted T cells was the material used for TCRbeta CDR3 sequencing. Regarding the original processing steps: The R programming language was used for the clonal analysis of the TCRbeta CDR3 data. Alloreactive CD4+ and CD8+ clones were identified by comparing unstimulated samples to CFSE-low samples taken after the reaction. Regulatory or non-regulatory origin of alloreactive CD4+ clones was assigned by matching sequences to the sorted unstimulated Treg and non-Treg repertoires. TCRdb holds this immuneACCESS table with in-frame rearrangements only. Some clones are missing; in checked studies, unresolved V genes explain under half, and the rest has no known cause. The V and J calls and clone size are taken from that table; D and trimming were inferred from the DNA. The sample records around 100,000 clones, 75% to 95% of which are singletons. The ten largest clones add up to about 0.15% of the sample.

Comments on this clone: No cognate antigen has been identified for it. Nothing much larger sits one base from this clone, and base qualities are not available.

TCRbeta CDR3 sequencing was performed on sorted unstimulated T cells and on proliferating T cells recovered from mixed lymphocyte reactions. Fresh whole blood from fewer than twelve HLA-typed healthy donors was used to isolate PBMCs. Source material: CD4+ T cells sorted from blood. The chain is encoded by TRBV4-3 joined to TRBJ1-6; 9 junctional bases match TRBD1. This TCR derives from a human donor in good health. The DNA reads as follows: TGCGCCAGCAGCCAAGTCGGACAGGGGAATTCACCCCTCCACTTT. The translation is CASSQVGQGNSPLHF.